This TCR beta chain was captured in a study of OX40 agonist ivuxolimab in advanced cancers. The wider study: Dose-escalation patients had hepatocellular carcinoma, melanoma, renal cell or head and neck cancer. Study results and limitations: Antigens targeted by the expanded peripheral T cells were not determined.

On this clone itself: The antigen is not known.

The repertoire was sequenced with immunoSEQ multiplex PCR; TCRdb's copy has only in-frame clones and lacks some. The sample has around 26,000 clones; 79% are singletons. The sequencing here drew on CD4+ or CD8+ T cells sorted from blood, taken in a trial of the OX40 agonist ivuxolimab. The sequence came from an adult with an advanced solid tumor such as melanoma, head and neck, liver or kidney cancer.

CDR3 loop: CASSFVDTTQYF. CDR3 nucleotides: TGTGCCAGCAGCTTTGTCGACACTACCCAGTACTTC. This chain joins TRBV7-8 and TRBJ2-5; D ambiguous. The CDR3 is 12 amino acids. In germline, CDR1 is SGHVS, CDR2 FQNEAQ. Trimming took off 3 bases at V and 8 bases at J, with 10 bases between the two ends.